This TCR beta chain was identified in a study of T cells in Graves' hyperthyroidism and ophthalmopathy. As for the study in general: Peripheral blood samples were taken at initial diagnosis, prior to any treatment.

Uncontrolled infection, other autoimmune disease, pregnancy and lactation each barred patients from inclusion. Diagnosing involved the use of clinical symptoms, serum thyroxine and TRAb, thyroid ultrasound and orbital computed tomography. It was at first hyperthyroidism diagnosis, before any ophthalmopathy symptoms, that the blood sample was taken. RNA transcripts yielded amplified TCR beta CDR3 regions. The HTBI primer set drove a first-round RT-PCR of the TCR CDR3. MiXCR was run by TCRdb on the multiplex PCR reads, yielding one entry per CDR3 protein. Here the sample spans about 130,000 distinct CDR3 sequences, approximately 24% being singletons. The germline V gene has CDR1 MDHEN and CDR2 SYDVKM. The CDR3 runs 16 residues. V lost 11 bases to trimming and J lost 4 bases; unmatched junction nucleotides: 11.

The sample consisted of blood. The rearrangement joins TRBV28 to TRBJ2-2; TRBD2 aligns across 12 bases. The receptor comes from a woman in her 50s with Graves' hyperthyroidism that later progressed to Graves' ophthalmopathy. The DNA for the CDR3 is TGTGCCGCAGCCCTAGCGGGAGGGGCTCTCACCGGGGAGCTGTTTTTT. Amino acids: CAAALAGGALTGELFF.